These T cell receptor beta chains were read from a single sample in a study of Tregs in tolerant kidney transplant recipients. The repertoire was sequenced with immunoSEQ multiplex PCR; TCRdb's copy has only in-frame clones and lacks some. This table has under 100,000 clones, 90% to 95% appearing once. The sequencing input was CD8+ T cells from blood. The receptors originated from a human donor in good health. Both conserved end residues are part of each CDR3. The order of the fields is J gene, V gene, D gene, clone size, CDR3 DNA, CDR3 protein. The D gene is left open where the match is weak. Clone size, where shown, is once, few, many, or a class for clones that have expanded.

TRBJ2-3,TRBV6-5,TRBD2,-,TGTGCCAGCAGTTACGGCGGGAGCCCAGATACGCAGTATTTT,CASSYGGSPDTQYF
TRBJ2-1,TRBV9,-,-,TGTGCCAGCAGCGTAGGGGGACTTTCCTACAATGAGCAGTTCTTC,CASSVGGLSYNEQFF
TRBJ1-4,TRBV4-1,-,-,TGCGCCAGCAGCCAAGAGCCGCATGCAACTAATGAAAAACTGTTTTTT,CASSQEPHATNEKLFF
TRBJ2-3,TRBV6-5,-,-,TGTGCCAGCTTTTCCCTAGAAACAGATACGCAGTATTTT,CASFSLETDTQYF
TRBJ2-5,TRBV5-4,TRBD1,-,TGTGCCAGCAGCTTAGCCGCCGGGACAGAAGAGACCCAGTACTTC,CASSLAAGTEETQYF
TRBJ1-5,TRBV7-9,-,-,TGTGCCAGCAGAGGGGAGGGCAATCAGCCCCAGCATTTT,CASRGEGNQPQHF
TRBJ2-1,TRBV13,-,-,TGTGCCAGCAGCCCTCGGGACACAGGCACCTACAATGAGCAGTTCTTC,CASSPRDTGTYNEQFF
TRBJ1-1,TRBV19,TRBD1,-,TGTGCCAGTAGTCCAGGACAGGGGACTGAAGCTTTCTTT,CASSPGQGTEAFF
TRBJ2-3,TRBV5-4,TRBD2,-,TGTGCCAGCAGCTTTTTGGGTGCGCGGGAGGGCCGTGATACGCAGTATTTT,CASSFLGAREGRDTQYF
TRBJ2-3,TRBV19,TRBD1,-,TGTGCCAGTAGCGAGACATACAGGGGAGAGGGCACAGATACGCAGTATTTT,CASSETYRGEGTDTQYF
TRBJ2-1,TRBV15,-,-,TGTGCCACCAGCAGAGAATTCAGAGGGGGGAATGAGCAGTTCTTC,CATSREFRGGNEQFF
TRBJ1-1,TRBV21-1,-,few,TGTGCCAGCAGCAAACCCCGCAGGGGAGAAGCTTTCTTT,CASSKPRRGEAFF
TRBJ2-1,TRBV5-1,TRBD2,-,TGCGCCAGCAGCCCGTCTAGCGGGGGGCTTGGCAATGAGCAGTTCTTC,CASSPSSGGLGNEQFF
TRBJ2-2,TRBV25-1,TRBD2,-,TGTGCCAGCAGTGAAGGGGGGGCCGGGGAGCTGTTTTTT,CASSEGGAGELFF
TRBJ2-2,TRBV6-1,TRBD1,-,TGTGCCACCACCACGACAGGGGATTACGGGGAGCTGTTTTTT,CATTTTGDYGELFF
TRBJ2-1,TRBV2,-,-,TGTGCCAGCAGTGAAGCTGGGACTCAACTGTTCTTC,CASSEAGTQLFF
TRBJ1-1,TRBV4-1,-,-,TGCGCCAGCAGCCAAGGGTTAGCGAACACTGAAGCTTTCTTT,CASSQGLANTEAFF
TRBJ2-4,TRBV27,TRBD1,-,TGTGTTACCGGGACAGGGCGGGGGCTAGCCAAAAACATTCAGTACTTC,CVTGTGRGLAKNIQYF
TRBJ1-1,TRBV5-5,-,-,TGTGCCAGCAGCCTCGGGGCCAACACTGAAGCTTTCTTT,CASSLGANTEAFF
TRBJ1-2,TRBV6-6,TRBD1,-,TGTGCCAGCAGTCCACTCGGGACAGGGGTCCGTGGCTACACCTTC,CASSPLGTGVRGYTF
TRBJ2-1,TRBV7-9,-,-,TGTGCCAGCAGCACCCTGCAGGGGCAGTTCTTC,CASSTLQGQFF
TRBJ2-5,TRBV6-4,-,-,TGTGCCAGCAGTGACGGGACCGAAGCGGAGACCCAGTACTTC,CASSDGTEAETQYF
TRBJ1-2,TRBV7-9,-,-,TGTGCCAGCAGTGACATCTATGGCTACACCTTC,CASSDIYGYTF
TRBJ2-3,TRBV4-2,-,few,TGTGCCAGCAGCCAAGATAGTGGTGGAGGGCCAGTAGATACGCAGTATTTT,CASSQDSGGGPVDTQYF
TRBJ2-1,TRBV5-4,TRBD2,-,TGTGCCAGCAACGAACTAGCGGGCCCTTACAATGAGCAGTTCTTC,CASNELAGPYNEQFF
TRBJ2-5,TRBV7-6,-,-,TGTGCCAGCAGCTTAGGGCCAGGGTTCCAAGAGACCCAGTACTTC,CASSLGPGFQETQYF
TRBJ2-7,TRBV10-3,-,-,TGTGCCACCGCGAACCGGGACAACAGTGACGAGCAGTACTTC,CATANRDNSDEQYF
TRBJ2-1,TRBV2,-,-,TGTGCCAGCAGTGAGGGGCGGACTTACAATGAGCAGTTCTTC,CASSEGRTYNEQFF
TRBJ2-2,TRBV5-4,TRBD2,-,TGTGCCAGCAGCCGACGGGGGGACACCGGGGAGCTGTTTTTT,CASSRRGDTGELFF
TRBJ2-7,TRBV30,-,-,TGTGCCTGGAGTAACCCGGGCAGGCCCCTCTCCTACGAGCAGTACTTC,CAWSNPGRPLSYEQYF
TRBJ2-7,TRBV7-6,-,-,TGTGCCAGCAGCTTAGCGATTTGGGATGAGCAGTACTTC,CASSLAIWDEQYF
TRBJ1-1,TRBV15,-,-,TGTGCCACCAGCAGGGGGGAAGGGGTTCTCACTGAAGCTTTCTTT,CATSRGEGVLTEAFF
TRBJ2-5,TRBV7-3,-,-,TGTGCCAGCAGCCCGGTGTGGGGGCATTTAGAGACCCAGTACTTC,CASSPVWGHLETQYF
TRBJ1-2,TRBV5-4,-,once,TGTGCCAGCGCCAAACAGGAGTCTAACTATGGCTACACCTTC,CASAKQESNYGYTF
TRBJ2-3,TRBV6-5,-,-,TGTGCCAGCAGTTACTCAGTTGGGCGAGGAGATACGCAGTATTTT,CASSYSVGRGDTQYF
TRBJ1-2,TRBV14,TRBD1,-,TGTGCCAGCAGTCAGGACAGGGGCTATGGCTACACCTTC,CASSQDRGYGYTF
TRBJ2-7,TRBV6-5,-,-,TGTGCCAGCAGTTATAGCAGGGGACGAAGTTTCTACGAGCAGTACTTC,CASSYSRGRSFYEQYF
TRBJ2-7,TRBV5-1,-,-,TGCGCCAGCAGCTTGGCCGGGTCGCGGAGGGGCTACGAGCAGTACTTC,CASSLAGSRRGYEQYF
TRBJ2-1,TRBV7-8,-,-,TGTGCCAGCAGCATCACGGGACTGCCGTTTGAGCAGTTCTTC,CASSITGLPFEQFF
TRBJ2-7,TRBV19,TRBD2,-,TGTGCCAGTAGTATAGCTAGCGGCAGCTACGAGCAGTACTTC,CASSIASGSYEQYF
TRBJ1-1,TRBV18,-,-,TGTGCCAGCTCACTTCCGGACAGGAACACTGAAGCTTTCTTT,CASSLPDRNTEAFF
TRBJ2-1,TRBV11-2,-,once,TGTGCCAGCAGCTTAGGCGGCACTTACAATGAGCAGTTCTTC,CASSLGGTYNEQFF
TRBJ1-4,TRBV7-8,-,few,TGTGCCAGCAGCTCTCACCAGGGGCCGAGCGAAAAACTGTTTTTT,CASSSHQGPSEKLFF
TRBJ1-2,TRBV19,-,-,TGTGCCAGTAGTATGGCGGAATCCTATGGCTACACCTTC,CASSMAESYGYTF